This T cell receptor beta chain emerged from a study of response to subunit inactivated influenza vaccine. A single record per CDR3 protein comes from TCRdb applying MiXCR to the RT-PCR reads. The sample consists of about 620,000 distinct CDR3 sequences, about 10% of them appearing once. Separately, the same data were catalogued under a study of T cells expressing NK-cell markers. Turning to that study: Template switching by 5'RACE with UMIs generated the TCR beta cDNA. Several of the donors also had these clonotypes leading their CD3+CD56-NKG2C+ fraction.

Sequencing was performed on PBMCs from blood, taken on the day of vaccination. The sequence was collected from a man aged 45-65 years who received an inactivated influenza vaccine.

The CDR3 here is CATSRVGEPNEQFF. The CDR3 DNA sequence: TGTGCCACCAGCAGAGTTGGGGAACCCAATGAGCAGTTCTTC. The chain is built from TRBV15 and TRBJ2-1; D call uncertain. The CDR3 consists of 14 residues. V dropped 1 base and J dropped 6 bases, with 10 bases sitting between them. Germline lookup yields CDR1 LNHNV and CDR2 YYDKDF (reference sequence).